This T cell receptor (beta chain) was captured by sequencing in a study of low-dose radiotherapy and immunotherapy resistance in tumors (dated by TCRdb to between 2021 and 2024). Broadly, across the study: Patients in Cohort 1 were given 0.5 Gy per fraction every 2 weeks, and the prescribed total PTV dose was 6.5 Gy. Cyclophosphamide 200 mg/m2 was given intravenously every two weeks, one day before each radiation and immunotherapy administration. For Cohort 2, the dose was 1 Gy per fraction given every two weeks, adding up to 13 Gy in total across 26 weeks. Patients were given nivolumab as a 240 mg flat dose every two weeks and ipilimumab at 1 mg/kg every six weeks, with both drugs delivered intravenously. Eight patients were included in the translational analysis, namely three from the first dose cohort plus the first five from the second dose cohort. Patients took aspirin 300 mg orally once daily for four cycles, starting on cycle 1 day 1. Randomization of trial participants into treatment groups was not performed.

In the case of this clonotype: No cognate antigen has been identified for it. There are no base qualities to consult, and no much larger clone falls within one base.

The donors came from RACIN, which was a single-arm phase I dose-escalation trial that paired nivolumab and ipilimumab with aspirin, low-dose cyclophosphamide and low-dose radiotherapy. Eligible patients had advanced, TIL-negative solid tumors. V loses 6 bases at its end and J loses 7 bases; junction bases beyond the gene matches: 11. The CDR3 measures 14 amino acids from cysteine to phenylalanine. The only DNA kept is the CDR3, 42 bases in frame from the first base. Per the germline V gene, MDHEN is the CDR1 and SYDVKM is the CDR2. First-strand cDNA was synthesized with Superscript III and a set of TRAV- and TRBV-specific primers, covering both TCRalpha and TCRbeta chains. TCRs were amplified for about 20 PCR cycles with Phusion, using a constant-region primer paired with the adapter attached to the V primers. The MessageAmp II aRNA Amplification Kit was used to amplify the isolated mRNA, with in vitro transcription run for approximately 15 hours at 37 degrees C. mRNA for TCR sequencing was isolated with the Dynabeads mRNA DIRECT Purification Kit. A second 25-cycle Phusion PCR added indexed Illumina adapters, and products were purified with AMPure XP beads. The original methods were these. Using custom Perl scripts, TCR sequences encoding the same protein were pooled, out-of-frame sequences were removed, and the abundance of each clonotype was computed. TCR sequences supported by only a single read were excluded from analysis. Repertoire metrics included Shannon entropy, Gini index, clonality, richness, and frequency of TCRs shared between repertoires. Clones were called with MiXCR by TCRdb after fastp trimmed the public reads at Q25, and only in-frame beta chains were retained. Rows with one shared CDR3 protein collapse into an entry with the most common genes and DNA. TCRdb's processing, not the study's, gives the V and J calls here. Across this sample there are thousands of distinct CDR3 sequences, with 61% seen only once. In total, the top ten clones hold roughly 8.9% of the sample.

The sequence was collected from a human donor with advanced metastatic prostate, ovarian, gallbladder or colorectal cancer (not recorded which). This table probably holds off-target reads from a library built for another chain. Recombination linked TRBV28 to TRBJ2-7; 8 of the junction bases match TRBD1. The CDR3 protein is CASSSRTGFEEQYF. At the DNA level, the sequence is TGTGCCAGCAGCTCTAGGACAGGGTTCGAGGAGCAGTACTTC.